Listed here are 3 T cell receptor beta chains from one sample, sequenced in a study of T-cell reconstitution after alpha-beta-depleted transplantation in children. Using unique molecular identifiers, the investigators prepared the TCRbeta library. One entry per CDR3 protein results from TCRdb running MiXCR on the PCR reads. The table includes 70,000 to 95,000 distinct CDR3 sequences, 15% to 20% detected once. The sample in question was PBMCs, mostly from graft donor cells, obtained 360 days after TCRalphabeta/CD19-depleted stem cell transplant. All receptors come from a male patient between 2 and 10 years old who had a stem cell transplant for acute lymphoblastic leukemia, so the T cells may come from the graft donor.

The rearrangement joins TRBV7-9 to TRBJ2-1, with 9 bases identical to TRBD2. Germline V gene lookup returns CDR1 SEHNR and CDR2 FQNEAQ (reference sequence). This CDR3 has 17 amino acids. Germline trimming cut 1 base from V and 4 bases from J; bases unmatched to any gene: 8. In nucleotides, the CDR3 is TGTGCCAGCAGCTTAGTGGGGGCTAGCGGGATGTACAATGAGCAGTTCTTC. Residues: CASSLVGASGMYNEQFF.

This clonotype appeared many times. The rearrangement joins TRBV18 to TRBJ2-1; D remains ambiguous. The V gene's germline CDR1 is KGHSH and CDR2 LQKENI. Trimming removed 3 bases at V and 2 bases at J, with 11 bases between. The CDR3 is 15 amino acids. In nucleotides, the CDR3 is TGTGCCAGCTCACCGAGCCTACTGGCCTACAATGAGCAGTTCTTC. Translating it yields CASSPSLLAYNEQFF.

This clonotype came up once. This chain links TRBV11-3 with TRBJ2-5, with 10 bases that match TRBD2. V gave up 5 bases and J gave up 3 bases; unmatched junction bases: 6. CDR3 length: 15 residues. Germline CDR1 reads SGHNT; CDR2 reads YENEEA. The CDR3 sequence is CASSPKREGKETQYF. In DNA form, the CDR3 reads TGTGCCAGCAGCCCCAAGCGGGAGGGAAAAGAGACCCAGTACTTC.